What follows is one T cell receptor (beta chain) and its context. As yet, its antigen is unknown. This entry comes from a study of cytomegalovirus exposure and HLA in healthy donors. General observations from the study: The study labeled 150 or so TCR beta chains cytomegalovirus-associated. When a later analysis was performed, an Asian-associated ancestry cluster reportedly had fewer N-insertions than the approximately 680-donor mean.

Primers for the PCR totalled 60 Vbeta and 13 Jbeta. Here immunoSEQ multiplex PCR was the method, and the copy in TCRdb shows in-frame clones only, minus some. Of fewer than 200,000 clones in the sample, 60% to 85% were seen once. J lost 4 bases, V lost 7 bases, and 10 bases had no gene match. This CDR3 has 14 amino acids. Germline CDR1 is SQVTM and CDR2 is ANQGSEA. The source material was PBMCs. This chain uses TRBV29-1 with TRBJ1-2; 9 nucleotides match TRBD1. The source of this sequence is a man aged 25-40 years in good health and CMV-seropositive. The CDR3 sequence is CSGTSTGGGYGYTF. CDR3 coding DNA: TGCAGCGGTACCTCGACAGGGGGGGGCTATGGCTACACCTTC.